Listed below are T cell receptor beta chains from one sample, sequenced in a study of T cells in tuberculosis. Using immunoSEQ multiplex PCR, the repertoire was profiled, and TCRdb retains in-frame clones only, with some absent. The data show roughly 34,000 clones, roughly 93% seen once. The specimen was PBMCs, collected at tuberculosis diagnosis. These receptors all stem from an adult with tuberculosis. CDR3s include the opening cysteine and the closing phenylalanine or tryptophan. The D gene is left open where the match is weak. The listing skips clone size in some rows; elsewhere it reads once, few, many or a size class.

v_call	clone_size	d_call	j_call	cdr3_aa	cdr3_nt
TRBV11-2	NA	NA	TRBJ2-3	CASSQEGGPRTDTQYF	TGTGCCAGCAGTCAGGAAGGGGGACCCCGCACAGATACGCAGTATTTT
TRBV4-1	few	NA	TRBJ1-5	CASSQVDMGFRNQPQHF	TGCGCCAGCAGCCAAGTGGACATGGGGTTTCGTAATCAGCCCCAGCATTTT
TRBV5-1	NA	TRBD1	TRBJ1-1	CASSLGGQGVSEAFF	TGCGCCAGCAGCTTGGGGGGACAGGGAGTCTCTGAAGCTTTCTTT
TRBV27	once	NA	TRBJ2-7	CASSRDSLSSYEQYF	TGTGCCAGCAGTCGAGACAGCTTAAGCTCCTACGAGCAGTACTTC
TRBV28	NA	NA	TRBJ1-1	CASSSGHKNTEAFF	TGTGCCAGCAGTTCGGGACACAAGAACACTGAAGCTTTCTTT
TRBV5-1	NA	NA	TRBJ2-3	CASSLDNLLTQYF	TGCGCCAGCAGCTTGGACAACCTCTTGACGCAGTATTTT
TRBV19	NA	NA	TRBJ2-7	CASSISLSVPYEQYF	TGTGCCAGTAGTATCTCCTTATCTGTCCCCTACGAGCAGTACTTC
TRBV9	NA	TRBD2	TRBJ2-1	CASSARTSGQLLSYNEQFF	TGTGCCAGCAGCGCTCGGACTAGCGGCCAGCTCCTCTCCTACAATGAGCAGTTCTTC
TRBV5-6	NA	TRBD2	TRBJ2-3	CASSRLAGGTTDTQYF	TGTGCCAGCAGCCGACTAGCGGGGGGAACCACAGATACGCAGTATTTT
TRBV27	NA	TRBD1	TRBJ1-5	CASSPTGAPNQPQHF	TGTGCCAGCAGTCCAACAGGGGCTCCCAATCAGCCCCAGCATTTT
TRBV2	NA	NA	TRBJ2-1	CASISGIGLEQFF	TGTGCCAGCATATCCGGGATTGGGCTTGAGCAGTTCTTC
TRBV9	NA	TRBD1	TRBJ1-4	CASSVGGGGGKLFF	TGTGCCAGCAGCGTAGGAGGGGGCGGCGGAAAACTGTTTTTT
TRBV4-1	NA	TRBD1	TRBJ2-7	CASSQDRTGNYEQYF	TGCGCCAGCAGCCAAGACCGGACAGGAAACTACGAGCAGTACTTC
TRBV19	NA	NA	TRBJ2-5	CASSISGVGETQYF	TGTGCCAGTAGTATCTCCGGAGTGGGAGAGACCCAGTACTTC
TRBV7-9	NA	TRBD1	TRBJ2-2	CASSAWTGDTGELFF	TGTGCCAGCAGCGCGTGGACAGGGGACACCGGGGAGCTGTTTTTT